The 13 T cell receptor beta chains below come from one sample, sequenced in a study of human T cells and chemical hapten exposure. Time point in this sample: patch test 1, 2 weeks after DPC sensitization. Stated treatment: therapeutic diphenylcyclopropenone sensitization with weekly scalp DPC. TCRdb independently ran MiXCR on the RACE reads; one entry per CDR3 protein. Of 380,000 or so distinct CDR3 sequences in the sample, 4.8% were seen once. This sample comprised whole blood, obtained in connection with sensitization to the hapten diphenylcyclopropenone (DPC). Source of these receptors: a woman between 45 and 65 years old with alopecia areata. Some clones in this sample may be carry-over from other donors' samples.

The genes are TRBV6-5 and TRBJ1-2, with D maybe TRBD1 (5 bases). The CDR3 extends over 16 amino acids. V was pared by 6 bases and J by 1 base, with 18 bases between. Germline CDR1 is MNHEY and CDR2 is SVGAGI. CDR3 bases: TGTGCCAGCAGCCCCGCGGGGCAGACCCATAACTATGGCTACACCTTC. This encodes CASSPAGQTHNYGYTF.

V is TRBV7-9 and J is TRBJ2-2, with TRBD1 matching over 7 bases. The CDR3 runs to 14 residues. Per the germline V gene, CDR1 is SEHNR and CDR2 is FQNEAQ (reference sequence). V lost 6 bases and J lost 5; bases outside the gene matches: 6. CDR3 DNA: TGTGCCAGCAGGTTAACAGGGGAGACCGGGGAGCTGTTTTTT. Protein: CASRLTGETGELFF.

This clonotype was recorded a few times. The chain joins TRBV5-1 to TRBJ2-5; D not certain. Trimming took off 4 bases at V and 0 bases at J, with 16 bases between the two ends. Looked up from germline, CDR1 is SGHRS and CDR2 is YFSETQ. The CDR3 runs 16 residues. For the CDR3, the DNA is TGCGCCAGCAGCCCCCCAGACTGGTCCTACCAAGAGACCCAGTACTTC. This translates into CASSPPDWSYQETQYF.

DNA of the CDR3: TGCGCCAGCAGCCAAGAGGGACTAGCGGGAGCGGCGGATACGCAGTATTTT. Translated: CASSQEGLAGAADTQYF. The chain has TRBV4-3 and TRBJ2-3; TRBD2 matches 14 bases. Losses at the gene ends were 0 bases for V and 6 bases for J; bases not matched to a gene: 5. The CDR3 is 17 amino acids. The germline CDR1 and CDR2 sequences are LGHNA and YSLEER.

The chain carries TRBV6-6 and TRBJ1-5, with 8 positions matching TRBD1. The CDR3 consists of 14 residues. J lost 5 bases, V lost 6 bases, and 6 bases had no gene match. The germline V gene encodes CDR1 MNHNY and CDR2 SVGAGI (reference sequence). CDR3 nucleotides: TGTGCCAGCAGAGGACAGGGCGTCGATCAGCCCCAGCATTTT. It is translated as CASRGQGVDQPQHF.

As regards this clonotype: Given the absence of the conserved phenylalanine or tryptophan at the CDR3 end, a read error is likely. The V and J genes are TRBV27 and TRBJ2-1, with D perhaps matching TRBD2 (6 bases). Trimming took 5 bases from V and 0 from J, leaving 14 bases between them. CDR3 length: 16 amino acids. CDR1 is MNHEY and CDR2 is SMNVEV in the germline V gene (reference sequence). CDR3 sequence reads: CASSPKVGGSYNEQFL. CDR3 nucleotide sequence: TGTGCCAGCAGTCCCAAAGTCGGGGGCTCCTACAATGAGCAGTTCTTA.

This clonotype was counted ten times or more. CDR3 DNA sequence: TGTGCCAGCAGTGAGACTGGATGGGTGGGGAATGAGCAGTTCTTC. Translating it yields CASSETGWVGNEQFF. This chain uses TRBV2 with TRBJ2-1; D unresolved. Germline values: CDR1 SNHLY, CDR2 FYNNEI. The CDR3 has 15 amino acids. Trimming left V 3 bases short and J 7 bases short, with 16 bases between.

This clonotype was counted a few times. This chain uses TRBV6-2 or TRBV6-3 with TRBJ1-2; 8 bases are shared with TRBD1. The CDR3 is made up of 14 amino acids. Germline values: CDR1 MNHEY, CDR2 SVGEGT. The J segment lost 6 bases and the V segment lost 2 bases, leaving 5 bases of the junction unmatched. This CDR3 reads CASSYGGQVDGYTF. CDR3 nucleotides: TGTGCCAGCAGTTACGGGGGACAGGTAGATGGCTACACCTTC.

This clonotype has ten or more counts. The rearrangement joins TRBV7-6 to TRBJ1-1; 9 bases match TRBD1. The CDR3 is made up of 13 amino acids. V shed 5 bases and J 7 bases; nucleotides not matched to a gene: 5. Germline V CDR1 and CDR2: SGHVS, FNYEAQ. Here the CDR3 reads CASSAPTGGEAFF. The CDR3 nucleotides are TGTGCCAGCAGCGCCCCGACAGGGGGTGAAGCTTTCTTT. The variable domain in full, with the rest retrieved from reference TRBV7-6 and TRBJ1-1, is GAGVSQSPRYKVTKRGQDVALRCDPISGHVSLYWYRQALGQGPEFLTYFNYEAQQDKSGLPNDRFSAERPEGSISTLTIQRTEQRDSAMYRCASSAPTGGEAFFGQGTRLTVV.

Ten or more counts support this clonotype. This sequence joins TRBV7-9 and TRBJ2-4; possible D gene TRBD2, 5 bases. CDR1 and CDR2 (germline): SEHNR, FQNEAQ (reference sequence). V was pared by 5 bases and J by 8 bases, with 7 bases between. This CDR3 spans 11 amino acids. The CDR3 here is CASSPGDIQYF. As DNA, the CDR3 is TGTGCCAGCAGCCCCGGGGACATTCAGTACTTC.

This clonotype showed up many times. The chain carries TRBV20-1 and TRBJ1-6, with TRBD1 identical over 9 bases. Germline CDR1 DFQATT, CDR2 SNEGSKA (reference sequence). V shed 1 base and J 6 bases; nucleotides not matched to a gene: 7. This CDR3 contains 16 residues. The CDR3: CSARVGTGRRNSPLHF. The CDR3 bases are TGCAGTGCTAGAGTTGGGACAGGGCGCCGTAATTCACCCCTCCACTTT.

The table lists this clonotype with many counts. The rearrangement links TRBV5-1 to TRBJ2-3; TRBD2 might be the D (6 bases). This CDR3 is 15 amino acids long. Per the germline V gene, CDR1 is SGHRS and CDR2 is YFSETQ. V was cut by 0 bases and J by 0 bases, with 8 bases left in between. The CDR3 reads CASSLVAASTDTQYF. CDR3 bases: TGCGCCAGCAGCTTGGTAGCGGCTAGCACAGATACGCAGTATTTT.

Note on this clonotype: A much larger clone differs from this one at a single base, so this may be a read error. Without the conserved terminal phenylalanine or tryptophan, this CDR3 likely stems from a read error. The chain uses TRBV6-6 and TRBJ2-5; D is ambiguous. The germline CDR1 and CDR2 sequences are MNHNY and SVGAGI (reference sequence). The CDR3 totals 12 residues. V dropped 6 bases and J dropped 3 bases, with 8 bases sitting between them. This chain's CDR3 is CASSPKEETQYL. The CDR3 bases are TGTGCCAGCAGCCCCAAGGAAGAGACCCAGTACTTG.